This T cell receptor beta chain was sequenced for a study of CD8+ T cells in alopecia areata. Study-level results: Scalp clonality and expanded CD8+ clones among the top 100 showed significant decreases with tofacitinib. More clonal than normal scalp was lesional scalp, particularly alopecia totalis/universalis. A large proportion of expanded lesional clones were detected persisting in scalp and blood during tofacitinib.

As regards this clone: What it binds is unknown.

This CDR3 region has 13 residues. Germline assignment: CDR1 SGHTA and CDR2 FQGNSA. Trimming took off 4 bases at V and 4 bases at J, with 8 bases between the two ends. The sample's treatment: oral pan-JAK inhibitor, 5-10 mg twice daily. RNA extraction was followed by reverse transcription into cDNA, which acted as the sequencing template. The repertoire was sequenced with immunoSEQ multiplex PCR; TCRdb's copy has only in-frame clones and lacks some. The table includes about 270,000 clones, 45% to 70% detected once. This rearrangement joins TRBV7-2 to TRBJ2-1; D ambiguous. This receptor was taken from a human donor with alopecia areata. The starting material was CD4+ T cells sorted from blood, obtained around week 54, from a patient treated with tofacitinib. CDR3 residues: CASSSDMYNEQFF. The CDR3 nucleotides are TGTGCCAGCAGCTCCGACATGTACAATGAGCAGTTCTTC.